This T cell receptor (beta chain) was observed in a study of control samples from healthy donors and cancer patients. The CDR3 contains 12 residues. The V and J ends lost 2 bases and 8 bases respectively, with 8 bases between them. Germline V gives CDR1 SGHKS, CDR2 YYEKEE (reference sequence). Generated by immunoSEQ multiplex PCR, the TCRdb table keeps only in-frame clones and is missing some. This sample yields about 220,000 clones, of which about 93% are seen a single time; less than 1.6% belongs to the top ten. The clonotype was recovered from a man between 45 and 60 years old in good health. The sample was blood. This chain joins TRBV5-5 and TRBJ2-1; D is undetermined. This chain's CDR3 is CASSFYDDEQFF. The CDR3 nucleotides read TGTGCCAGCAGCTTCTACGATGATGAGCAGTTCTTC.